This T cell receptor beta chain was sequenced for a study of cytomegalovirus exposure and HLA in healthy donors. Study observations and caveats: A few chains tied to CMV proved CMV antigen-specific in vitro.

The PCR employed 60 Vbeta primers together with 13 Jbeta primers. Methods used by the authors: Some 10 million of the 80 million or so unique TCR beta chains counted in a later analysis were shared. This table comes from immunoSEQ multiplex PCR, and its TCRdb copy is limited to in-frame clones, with some not included. That table furnishes V, J and clone size, whereas the DNA furnished D and trimming. Among around 200,000 clones listed, roughly 84% were seen once. This CDR3 has 17 amino acids. CDR1 and CDR2 (germline): MGHRA, YSYEKL. Trimming shortened V by 0 bases and J by 6 bases, and 18 bases separated the two germline ends. Worth noting for this clone: What it binds is not known.

Material for sequencing was PBMCs. The sequence was obtained from a girl aged 2 to 9 in good health and CMV-seropositive. The chain carries TRBV4-1 and TRBJ2-1; a possible D gene is TRBD1 (6 bases). As DNA, the CDR3 is TGCGCCAGCAGCCAAGATGGCAGGGGTTCCATGTTCAATGAGCAGTTCTTC. Its translation: CASSQDGRGSMFNEQFF.